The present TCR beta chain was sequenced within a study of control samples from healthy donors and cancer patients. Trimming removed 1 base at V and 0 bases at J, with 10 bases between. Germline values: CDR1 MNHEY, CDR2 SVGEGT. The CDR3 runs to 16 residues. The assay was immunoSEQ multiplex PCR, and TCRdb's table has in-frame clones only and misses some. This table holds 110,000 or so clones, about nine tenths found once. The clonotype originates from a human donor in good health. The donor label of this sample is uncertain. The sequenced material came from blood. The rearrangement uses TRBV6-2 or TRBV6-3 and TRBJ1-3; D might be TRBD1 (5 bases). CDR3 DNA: TGTGCCAGCAGTTACTTCGCAGGGTCCTCTGGAAACACCATATATTTT. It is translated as CASSYFAGSSGNTIYF.